Listed here is a single T cell receptor beta chain. What it binds is unknown. The repertoire was sequenced with immunoSEQ multiplex PCR; TCRdb's copy has only in-frame clones and lacks some. The sample has under 95,000 clones; 90% are singletons. The data belong to a study of T cell responses to AZD1222 COVID-19 vaccine. Study-level findings and limits: Clonal diversity was possibly underestimated; the donors were predominantly white British and more often female. Sampling captured repertoires only after the peak T cell response.

V was shortened by 6 bases and J by 1 base, with 12 bases between the two germline ends. The CDR3 loop spans 14 amino acids. Germline CDR1 reads SGHDN; CDR2 reads FVKESK. Here the sequenced sample was peripheral blood, taken on day 0 of AZD1222 vaccination. The chain carries TRBV14 and TRBJ1-1, with D maybe TRBD1 (6 bases). This TCR was recovered from an adult in good health. The CDR3 sequence: CASRRGEGNTEAFF. The CDR3 DNA is TGTGCCAGCAGAAGGGGGGAAGGGAACACTGAAGCTTTCTTT.